The next 6 T cell receptor beta chains were all read from a single sample in a study of lymphopenia after photon versus proton radiotherapy. The data were produced by immunoSEQ multiplex PCR, yet TCRdb's version contains in-frame clones alone and is incomplete. The sample holds around 20,000 clones, just over 90% seen once. Sequenced material: peripheral blood, taken from a patient treated with photon-based radiotherapy. All receptors derive from a man aged 60 to 69 with pancreatic cancer.

This chain links TRBV7-3 with TRBJ1-2; the D gene is possibly TRBD1 (5 bases). Germline assignment: CDR1 SGHTA and CDR2 FQGTGA. Trimming removed 9 bases from V and 1 base from J, with 15 bases in between. The CDR3 has 14 residues. The CDR3 protein is CASASGPYNYGYTF. The CDR3 nucleotides are TGTGCCAGTGCTTCGGGACCATATAACTATGGCTACACCTTC.

The J gene is TRBJ2-5, the V gene TRBV5-1; D is tentatively TRBD1 or TRBD2 (6 bases each). This CDR3 spans 15 amino acids. Germline V gene sequence: CDR1 SGHRS, CDR2 YFSETQ. V shed 3 bases and J shed 1 base, with 13 bases lying between them. This CDR3 is CASSWAGTIQETQYF. CDR3 DNA sequence: TGCGCCAGCAGCTGGGCGGGGACAATCCAAGAGACCCAGTACTTC.

This chain connects TRBV5-1 to TRBJ2-7, with 7 bases identical to TRBD2. V lost 5 bases, J lost 4 bases, and 9 bases stayed unmatched. Germline-derived CDR1 and CDR2 are SGHRS and YFSETQ. CDR3 size: 14 residues. The CDR3: CASRTLGGSYEQYF. The CDR3 DNA follows: TGCGCCAGCAGGACATTGGGGGGGAGTTACGAGCAGTACTTC.

The rearrangement joins TRBV2 to TRBJ1-4, with 8 bases matching TRBD1. The ends lost 9 bases at V and 8 bases at J; junction bases unmatched: 8. The length of the CDR3 is 13 residues. Germline V CDR1 and CDR2: SNHLY, FYNNEI. This CDR3 reads CASGGQGVEKLFF. In nucleotides, the CDR3 is TGTGCCAGTGGCGGACAGGGAGTAGAAAAACTGTTTTTT.

The V call is TRBV2, the J call TRBJ2-5; D call uncertain. The CDR3 is 12 residues long. Germline values: CDR1 SNHLY, CDR2 FYNNEI. Between the trimmed V and J ends, which lost 7 bases and 6 bases, there was a span of 12 bases. The CDR3 DNA follows: TGTGCCAGCATTGCTAATACCAAGACCCAGTACTTC. It is translated as CASIANTKTQYF. The full variable domain, rest sourced from reference TRBV2 and TRBJ2-5, is EPEVTQTPSHQVTQMGQEVILRCVPISNHLYFYWYRQILGQKVEFLVSFYNNEISEKSEIFDDQFSVERPDGSNFTLKIRSTKLEDSAMYFCASIANTKTQYFGPGTRLLVL.

The CDR3, as DNA: TGTGCCAGCTCACCAAACCGGGGGGTTGAGACCCAGTACTTC. It yields the protein CASSPNRGVETQYF. This sequence joins TRBV18 and TRBJ2-5, with 7 bases lining up with TRBD2. The J segment lost 5 bases and the V segment lost 2 bases, leaving 5 bases of the junction unmatched. Germline V gene sequence: CDR1 KGHSH, CDR2 LQKENI. This CDR3 is built from 14 residues. Filled out from reference TRBV18 and TRBJ2-5, the complete variable domain reads NAGVMQNPRHLVRRRGQEARLRCSPMKGHSHVYWYRQLPEEGLKFMVYLQKENIIDESGMPKERFSAEFPKEGPSILRIQQVVRGDSAAYFCASSPNRGVETQYFGPGTRLLVL.